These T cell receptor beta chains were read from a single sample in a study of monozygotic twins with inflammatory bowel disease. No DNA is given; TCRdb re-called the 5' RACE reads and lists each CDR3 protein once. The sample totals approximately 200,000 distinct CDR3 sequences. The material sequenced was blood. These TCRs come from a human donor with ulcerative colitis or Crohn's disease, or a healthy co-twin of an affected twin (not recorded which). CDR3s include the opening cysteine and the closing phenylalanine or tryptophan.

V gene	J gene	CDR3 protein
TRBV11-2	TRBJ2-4	CASSPKGTAIKNMQYF
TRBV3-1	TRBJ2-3	CASSRLGGARDTQYF
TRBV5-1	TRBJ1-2	CASSLEPGGDYGYTF
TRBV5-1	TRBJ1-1	CASSQTGYTEAFF
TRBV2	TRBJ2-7	CASSSGAAVEQYF
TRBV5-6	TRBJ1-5	CASSLGTGNQPQHF
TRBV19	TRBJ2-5	CASSVRTDLQETQYF
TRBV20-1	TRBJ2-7	CSARRDRGLYEQYF
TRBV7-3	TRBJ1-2	CASSPQYGAGYGYTF
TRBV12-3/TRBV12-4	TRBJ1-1	CASSLVREVAFF
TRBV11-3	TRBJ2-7	CASSPAGGTREQYF
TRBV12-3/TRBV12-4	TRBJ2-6	CASRYSGANVLTF
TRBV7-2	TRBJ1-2	CASSLWATPYGYTF
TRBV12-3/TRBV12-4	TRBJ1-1	CASSSRGWDTEAFF
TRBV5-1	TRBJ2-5	CASSLMETQYF
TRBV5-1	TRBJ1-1	CASSQEGPFGAFF
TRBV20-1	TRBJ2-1	CSANSGGALNEQFF
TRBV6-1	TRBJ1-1	CASAYRPGTEMNTEAFF
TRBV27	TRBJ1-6	CATSDRTYNSPLHF
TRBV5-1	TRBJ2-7	CASSLVAANDYEQYF
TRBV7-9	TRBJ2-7	CASSPGTGTGSYEQYF
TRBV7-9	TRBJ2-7	CASSFEPPYEQYF
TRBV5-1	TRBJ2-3	CASSPGQVLTDTQYF
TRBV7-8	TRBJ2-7	CASSLRGASQEQYF
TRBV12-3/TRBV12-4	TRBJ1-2	CASSRSGSIYGYTF
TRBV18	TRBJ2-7	CASSPRYTTSTYEQYF
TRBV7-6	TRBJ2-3	CVSSLGSASGGKRTDTQYF
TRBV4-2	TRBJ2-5	CASSLIAVGETQYF
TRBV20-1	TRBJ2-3	CSARGGVRDTQYF
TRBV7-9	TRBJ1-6	CASSARQGNSPLHF
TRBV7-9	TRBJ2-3	CASSSQGAADTQYF
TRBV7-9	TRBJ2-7	CASTSSGGEQYF
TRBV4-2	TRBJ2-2	CASSQVRGGGELFF
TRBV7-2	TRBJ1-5	CASSLRQLNQPQHF
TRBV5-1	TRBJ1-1	CASRGTGINTEAFF